This T cell receptor (beta chain) emerged from a study of shared clonotypes between healthy human individuals. General study results and limits: Among donors, sharing of clonotypes was expected to be affected by sequencing depth.

Concerning this clone: Its specificity is not known.

Investigators spread the genomic DNA of each subset evenly over several immunoSEQ plates. The repertoire was sequenced with immunoSEQ multiplex PCR; TCRdb's copy has only in-frame clones and lacks some. The sample contains some 530,000 clones, roughly 80% of which appear only once. This CDR3 contains 14 residues. V gave up 5 bases and J gave up 0 bases, with 11 bases separating them. Germline V gene data show CDR1 as KGHSH and CDR2 as LQKENI. The chain uses TRBV18 and TRBJ2-7; D perhaps matches TRBD2 (6 bases). Material for sequencing was PBMCs. The sequence came from a woman in her 40s in good health. Some clones in this sample may be carry-over from other donors' samples. The CDR3 DNA follows: TGTGCCAGCTCAACTTCGGGACTCTCCTACGAGCAGTACTTC. This encodes CASSTSGLSYEQYF.